This note documents a single TCR beta chain sequence. No antigen is known for it. The authors' processing: What underpinned the distant-metastasis classifier for papillary thyroid cancer was the set of CDR3 differences across clinicopathological groups. TCRdb reanalyzed the PCR reads via MiXCR. TCRdb's processing, not the authors', yielded these V and J calls. The profile shows around 52,000 clones, roughly 30% of them singletons. The CDR3 runs 13 residues. V dropped 6 bases and J dropped 7; count of bases not matched to a gene: 7. Every patient underwent thyroid surgery untreated. The data stem from a study of metastatic and nonmetastatic thyroid tumors. Study summary: Repertoires were compared across blood and tumor or nodule tissue from malignant and benign thyroid patients. Study-wide results and caveats: Malignant thyroid tumors reportedly exceeded benign nodules significantly in TCR beta diversity, with the difference appearing in blood and tumor.

The clonotype originates from a female donor with papillary thyroid cancer or a benign thyroid nodule (not recorded which). Some clones in this sample may be carry-over from other donors' samples. Sequences were obtained from blood. The chain uses TRBV12-3 or TRBV12-4 and TRBJ1-2, with 8 bases fitting TRBD1. The CDR3 reads CASRDRVKGGYTF. The CDR3, as DNA: TGTGCCAGCAGGGACAGGGTCAAAGGTGGCTACACCTTC.